This T cell receptor beta chain was obtained from a study of cytomegalovirus exposure and HLA in healthy donors. In the study overall: Clustering assigned 70% to 90% of the approximately 400 genotyped donors to the Caucasian-associated ancestry cluster.

Study-wide results and caveats: Associated with cytomegalovirus, according to the listing, were fewer than 200 TCR beta chains.

This clone has just a few counts. Its antigen is undetermined. The germline CDR1 and CDR2 sequences are ENHRY and SYGVKD. The CDR3 has 14 residues. With 7 bases clipped from V and 3 bases from J, the junction kept 7 bases outside the gene matches. PCR primers comprised 60 Vbeta and 13 Jbeta primers. Clones were sequenced by immunoSEQ multiplex PCR, and TCRdb holds only the in-frame ones, with some missing. The data contain about 190,000 clones, approximately 75% of them singletons. The rearrangement uses TRBV10-3 and TRBJ1-1; 8 bases match TRBD1. The specimen was PBMCs. The sequence was collected from a young man in good health and CMV-seropositive. Here the CDR3 reads CAIKTQGGDTEAFF. The CDR3 DNA reads TGTGCCATCAAGACACAGGGGGGCGACACTGAAGCTTTCTTT.